This T cell receptor beta chain was captured in a study of sequential checkpoint blockade in melanoma. The wider study: Randomization was 1:1 between first-line nivolumab→ipilimumab and ipilimumab→nivolumab. Both treatment sequences were followed by maintenance nivolumab.

Here immunoSEQ multiplex PCR was the method, and the copy in TCRdb shows in-frame clones only, minus some. The repertoire has thousands of clones, nearly 90% of them found once; the top ten carry 7.5% to 10%. About this clone: Distinct nucleotide sequences in the sample also encode this CDR3.

Described treatment: randomized to nivolumab then ipilimumab (arm A) or the reverse (arm B). PBMC sorting kept live CD3+CD8+ cells without CD19 or CD56. This TCR came from a human donor with melanoma. Material: CD8+ T cells sorted from blood (inferred from file names), obtained from a patient given nivolumab and ipilimumab in sequence.

The CDR3 region is CASSIGQGSYNEQFF. As DNA, the CDR3 is TGTGCCAGTAGTATCGGACAGGGGTCGTACAATGAGCAGTTCTTC. J is TRBJ2-1 and V is TRBV19, with TRBD1 matching over 9 bases. Germline trimming cut 3 bases from V and 4 bases from J; bases unmatched to any gene: 4. Germline V lookup: CDR1 LNHDA, CDR2 SQIVND (reference sequence). The CDR3 consists of 15 residues.